The 10 T cell receptor beta chains below were found in one sample sequenced in a study of low-dose radiotherapy and immunotherapy resistance in tumors. TRAV- and TRBV-specific primers were used for first-strand cDNA, which covered alpha and beta chains. Both a constant-region primer and a V-primer adapter served to amplify TCRs across around 20 PCR cycles. MiXCR, applied by TCRdb to the reads, yields one record per CDR3 protein. This sample has 5,600 or so distinct CDR3 sequences, with around 84% found just once. These receptors were obtained from a human donor with advanced metastatic prostate, ovarian, gallbladder or colorectal cancer (not recorded which). This table probably holds off-target reads from a library built for another chain.

This chain joins TRBV10-3 and TRBJ2-1, with D possibly matching TRBD1 (5 bases). Germline CDR1 ENHRY, CDR2 SYGVKD. V shed 2 bases and J shed 6 bases, with 5 bases lying between them. The CDR3 spans 12 residues. The CDR3 loop is CAISEDSNEQFF. The CDR3, as DNA: TGTGCCATCAGTGAGGACAGCAATGAGCAGTTCTTC.

This chain uses TRBV5-1 with TRBJ1-5; no reliable D call. CDR3 length equals 14 residues. The germline V gene has CDR1 SGHRS and CDR2 YFSETQ. V shed 4 bases and J shed 5 bases, with 13 bases lying between them. CDR3: CASSPDGRDQPQHF. The DNA for the CDR3 is TGCGCCAGCAGCCCCGACGGGCGGGATCAGCCCCAGCATTTT.

The J gene is TRBJ2-5, the V gene TRBV4-2; D is perhaps TRBD2 (6 bases). The V end lost 0 bases, the J end lost 4 bases, and 18 bases lay between the germline ends. From germline, CDR1 is LGHNA and CDR2 YNFKEQ. The CDR3 has 17 residues. CDR3 in DNA: TGTGCCAGCAGCCAAGAGGGCAGCGCGGGAATTGGAGAGACCCAGTACTTC. Amino acid sequence: CASSQEGSAGIGETQYF.

V gene TRBV2 combines with J gene TRBJ2-1; 7 positions agree with TRBD2. The CDR3 has 16 amino acids. Per the germline V gene, CDR1 is SNHLY and CDR2 is FYNNEI. V shed 8 bases, J shed 9 bases, and the junction held 19 bases outside the gene matches. The DNA of the CDR3 is TGTGCCAGCGTGATGGAGCGGGGTTCCTCGGGGGGTGAGCAGTTCTTC. Residues: CASVMERGSSGGEQFF.

The chain combines TRBV7-2 with TRBJ1-1; 7 positions match TRBD1. CDR3 size: 13 residues. Per germline, CDR1 SGHTA and CDR2 FQGNSA. J gave up 5 bases and V 3 bases, and 3 bases lay outside the gene matches. The CDR3 loop reads CASSFQGDTEAFF. In nucleotides, the CDR3 is TGTGCCAGCAGCTTTCAGGGGGATACTGAAGCTTTCTTT.

This rearrangement joins TRBV5-1 to TRBJ1-1; D is unresolved. From germline, CDR1 is SGHRS and CDR2 YFSETQ. The CDR3 spans 14 residues. The V gene lost 3 bases and the J gene lost 7 bases, with 16 bases spanning the gap. The DNA for the CDR3 is TGCGCCAGCAGCTCAACTATTACCGGGAGTGAAGCTTTCTTT. It is translated as CASSSTITGSEAFF. The complete variable domain, with remaining parts taken from reference TRBV5-1 and TRBJ1-1, reads KAGVTQTPRYLIKTRGQQVTLSCSPISGHRSVSWYQQTPGQGLQFLFEYFSETQRNKGNFPGRFSGRQFSNSRSEMNVSTLELGDSALYLCASSSTITGSEAFFGQGTRLTVV.

V and J are TRBV2 and TRBJ2-5; 8 bases fit TRBD2. The CDR3 is made up of 15 amino acids. Germline CDR1 and CDR2: SNHLY and FYNNEI. With 5 bases clipped from V and 3 bases from J, the junction kept 8 bases outside the gene matches. The CDR3 region is CASSTSSGAKETQYF. In DNA, the CDR3 is TGTGCCAGCAGTACTAGTAGCGGGGCCAAAGAGACCCAGTACTTC.

The CDR3 region is CASSESGAITDTQYF. CDR3 bases: TGTGCCAGCAGCGAGTCCGGGGCCATCACAGATACGCAGTATTTT. The chain joins TRBV28 to TRBJ2-3; D possibly matches TRBD1 or TRBD2 (5 bases each). Germline CDR1 reads MDHEN; CDR2 reads SYDVKM. The CDR3 is made up of 15 amino acids. The V end was cut by 6 bases, the J end by 2 bases, with 15 bases between.

In DNA form, the CDR3 reads TGTGCCAGCAGAACACTAGCGGGGGGCATTGGCACAGATACGCAGTATTTT. This translates into CASRTLAGGIGTDTQYF. This chain connects TRBV6-5 to TRBJ2-3, with 12 bases lining up with TRBD2. Losses at the gene ends were 6 bases for V and 1 base for J; bases not matched to a gene: 8. The CDR3 covers 17 residues. The V gene's germline CDR1 is MNHEY and CDR2 SVGAGI.

The J gene is TRBJ2-2, the V gene TRBV4-3, with no clear D. The CDR3 length is 14 residues. The germline V and J ends were trimmed by 1 base and 5 bases, with 8 bases remaining between them. Germline assignment: CDR1 LGHNA and CDR2 YSLEER. CDR3 residues: CASSQVRATGELFF. CDR3 bases: TGCGCCAGCAGCCAAGTAAGGGCAACCGGGGAGCTGTTTTTT.